The entry below describes one T cell receptor (beta chain). No antigen is known for it. V lost 6 bases and J lost 0, with 16 bases in between. The CDR3 runs to 16 residues. Looked up from germline, CDR1 is MDHEN and CDR2 is SYDVKM. This sample is part of a study of coeliac disease. Study-wide results and limits: Intraepithelial and lamina propria fractions were not highly pure. The authors judged this method unsuitable for unbiased gliadin-specific T cell detection. Largely private TRB repertoires meant most sequences were sample-unique.

Sequencing used immunoSEQ multiplex PCR; TCRdb keeps in-frame clones, though not all of them. Among 7,300 or so clones listed, more than 60% were seen once. The material sequenced was lamina propria lymphocytes from the gut. This receptor was taken from a woman between 55 and 75 years old with active celiac disease. The V gene is TRBV28, the J gene TRBJ2-3, with a possible D match to TRBD1 (6 bases). The CDR3 reads CASRPTGRGSTDTQYF. Written as DNA, the CDR3 is TGTGCCAGCAGACCCACCGGAAGGGGGAGCACAGATACGCAGTATTTT.